These 13 T cell receptor beta chains share one sample of origin, sequenced in a study of molecular identifiers for immune sequencing clone quantification. TCRdb called the PCR reads again in MiXCR, with one record for every CDR3 protein. The data contain about 65,000 distinct CDR3 sequences, approximately 18% of them seen just once; the ten biggest clones take up 1.5% to 1.7%. The specimen sequenced was naive CD8+ T cells from blood, with Jurkat cell RNA spiked in. Documented subset: FACS-sorted CD8+CD4-CCR7+CD45RA+ naive T cells. The receptors derive from a human donor in good health. Some libraries in this study had Jurkat cell RNA spiked in.

This clonotype was picked up many times. V gene TRBV6-5 combines with J gene TRBJ1-2, with TRBD1 matching over 7 bases. The CDR3 consists of 13 residues. Germline V lookup: CDR1 MNHEY, CDR2 SVGAGI. V gave up 7 bases and J gave up 4 bases; unmatched junction bases: 6. The CDR3 is CASTFGQAYGYTF. CDR3 nucleotides: TGTGCCAGCACCTTCGGACAGGCCTATGGCTACACCTTC.

This clonotype was seen only a few times. The rearrangement uses TRBV24-1 and TRBJ2-1, with D perhaps being TRBD1 or TRBD2 (5 bases each). Trimming shortened V by 5 bases and J by 2 bases, and 12 bases separated the two germline ends. The germline CDR1 and CDR2 sequences are KGHDR and SFDVKD. This CDR3 comprises 15 residues. As DNA, the CDR3 is TGTGCCACCAGTGTCGTCAGGGAGACCTACAATGAGCAGTTCTTC. Translated, it gives CATSVVRETYNEQFF.

This clonotype turned up a few times. Given the absence of the conserved phenylalanine or tryptophan at the CDR3 end, a read error is likely. V and J are TRBV14 and TRBJ2-3; the D gene is possibly TRBD1 (5 bases). This CDR3 spans 16 amino acids. The germline CDR1 and CDR2 sequences are SGHDN and FVKESK. Trimming stripped 0 bases from V and 5 bases from J, with 15 bases between. The CDR3 sequence: CASSQEEIIGVDTQYS. The CDR3 coding sequence is TGTGCCAGCAGCCAAGAGGAGATAATAGGGGTAGATACGCAGTATTCT.

This clonotype showed up many times. The chain carries TRBV20-1 and TRBJ2-7; 13 nucleotides agree with TRBD2. The CDR3 runs 19 residues. V lost 1 base and J lost 0; bases outside the gene matches: 12. The germline CDR1 and CDR2 sequences are DFQATT and SNEGSKA (reference sequence). CDR3 bases: TGCAGTGCTAGAGGTCTGGGGACTAGCGGGACGCTATACTCCTACGAGCAGTACTTC. It yields the protein CSARGLGTSGTLYSYEQYF.

This clonotype has ten or more counts. The V gene is TRBV7-8, the J gene TRBJ2-3; 9 bases match TRBD2. The trim removed 3 bases at V and 5 bases at J, leaving 18 bases unmatched. CDR1 is SGHVS and CDR2 is FQNEAQ in the germline V gene. This CDR3 has 19 amino acids. The CDR3 coding sequence is TGTGCCAGCAGCTTCCCTGTGGGCCGGCGGGAGGGCCGAGAAGATACGCAGTATTTT. This codes for CASSFPVGRREGREDTQYF.

This clonotype came up many times. V is TRBV15 and J is TRBJ2-3; 10 positions match TRBD2. The CDR3 spans 15 residues. Unmatched junction bases numbered 0, after V lost 2 bases and J lost 1 base. Looked up from germline, CDR1 is LNHNV and CDR2 is YYDKDF (reference sequence). The CDR3 bases are TGTGCCACCAGCAGACTAGCGGGAGGCACAGATACGCAGTATTTT. Protein product: CATSRLAGGTDTQYF. Drawing the rest from reference TRBV15 and TRBJ2-3, the complete variable domain is DAMVIQNPRYQVTQFGKPVTLSCSQTLNHNVMYWYQQKSSQAPKLLFHYYDKDFNNEADTPDNFQSRRPNTSFCFLDIRSPGLGDTAMYLCATSRLAGGTDTQYFGPGTRLTVL.

The rearrangement uses TRBV2 and TRBJ1-2; TRBD1 agrees at 9 bases. The CDR3 consists of 16 residues. Trimming removed 3 bases from V and 4 bases from J; junction bases left unmatched: 9. Germline V CDR1 and CDR2: SNHLY, FYNNEI. CDR3: CASSDLGQGTLYGYTF. For the CDR3, the DNA is TGTGCCAGCAGTGACTTGGGACAGGGTACCCTCTATGGCTACACCTTC.

In the case of this clonotype: A much larger clone lies one base from this, so it may be a read error. The chain links TRBV6-2 or TRBV6-3 to TRBJ2-3, with 10 bases aligning to TRBD2. The J segment lost 2 bases and the V segment lost 2 bases, leaving 4 bases of the junction unmatched. The CDR3 sequence is 16 residues long. Per the germline V gene, CDR1 is MNHEY and CDR2 is SVGEGT. CDR3 amino acids: CASSYGTSEITDTQYF. The CDR3 coding sequence is TGTGCCAGCAGTTACGGGACTAGCGAGATCACAGATACGCAGTATTTT.

The chain carries TRBV7-9 and TRBJ1-1; D remains unclear. Trimming removed 1 base from V and 4 bases from J, with 4 bases in between. This CDR3 is built from 12 residues. Germline lookup yields CDR1 SEHNR and CDR2 FQNEAQ (reference sequence). In DNA form, the CDR3 reads TGTGCCAGCAGCTTAGTATTCACTGAAGCTTTCTTT. It codes for CASSLVFTEAFF.

This clonotype was counted ten times or more. The genes are TRBV29-1 and TRBJ2-1; TRBD2 matches 11 bases. The CDR3 spans 14 residues. The ends lost 3 bases at V and 4 bases at J; junction bases unmatched: 2. Per the germline V gene, CDR1 is SQVTM and CDR2 is ANQGSEA. The CDR3 reads CSVDTSGRYNEQFF. For the CDR3, the DNA is TGCAGCGTTGATACTAGCGGGAGATACAATGAGCAGTTCTTC.

As concerns this clonotype: This may be a read error, as it is one base from a much larger clone. The conserved closing phenylalanine or tryptophan is absent in this CDR3, likely reflecting a read error. The chain combines TRBV27 with TRBJ2-7; D gene ambiguous. The germline V and J ends were trimmed by 5 bases and 4 bases, with 18 bases remaining between them. Germline CDR1 reads MNHEY; CDR2 reads SMNVEV (reference sequence). This CDR3 spans 15 amino acids. CDR3 DNA: TGTGCCAGCAGTCCCACCCGTTGGGAAAGGTACGAGCAGTACCTC. As protein: CASSPTRWERYEQYL.

The chain combines TRBV27 with TRBJ1-1; no definite D call. Between the trimmed V and J ends, which lost 5 bases and 6 bases, there was a span of 13 bases. The germline gives CDR1 MNHEY, CDR2 SMNVEV (reference sequence). The CDR3 length is 13 residues. CDR3 sequence: CASSVVLNSEAFF. The CDR3 DNA reads as TGTGCCAGCAGTGTAGTCCTCAACTCTGAAGCTTTCTTT.

Points on this clonotype: Without the conserved terminal phenylalanine or tryptophan, this CDR3 likely stems from a read error. This chain uses TRBV12-3 or TRBV12-4 with TRBJ2-3; 12 nucleotides match TRBD2. CDR3 length equals 15 residues. With V trimmed by 11 bases and J by 4 bases, 10 bases remained unmatched. The CDR3 nucleotides are TGTGCCGCCGGAGGCCCTAGCGGGAGGGCAGATACGCAGTATCCT. This encodes CAAGGPSGRADTQYP.